A selection of T cell receptor beta chains follows, all from one sample in a study of CD8+CD57+ T cells in acquired aplastic anemia. Via MiXCR, TCRdb re-called the reads, giving one row per CDR3 protein. The sample lists around 200,000 distinct CDR3 sequences; over 55% were seen once. The sample consisted of sorted CD4+, CD8+, or CD8+CD57+ T cells (not recorded which) from PBMCs. These TCRs come from a human donor with aplastic anemia. Each CDR3 is given with its conserved first and last residue. The D gene is left open where the match is weak. Size is stated for part of the rows, as once, few or many counts, or as a class when the clone is expanded.

NA TRBD2 TRBJ2-1 TRBV20-1 TGCAGTGCCCCTAGGCGGGAGGTCCCCTACAATGAGCAGTTCTTC CSAPRREVPYNEQFF
NA TRBD2 TRBJ2-3 TRBV10-3 TGTGCCATCAGGAAGGCGGGGGGCACAGATACGCAGTATTTT CAIRKAGGTDTQYF
once TRBD2 TRBJ2-4 TRBV25-1 TGTGCCAGCAGGGGGGACAGGGGACTAGCGGGAGGGCCCAGAGAGCTAATTCAGTACTTC CASRGDRGLAGGPRELIQYF
NA TRBD1 TRBJ1-2 TRBV20-1 TGCAGTGCTAAGACAGGGGGCAAGGATGGCTACACCTTC CSAKTGGKDGYTF
once NA TRBJ1-5 TRBV20-1 TGCAGTGCTAGCGTGGGCCAGGGCGCTGATCCCCAGCATTTT CSASVGQGADPQHF
NA TRBD1 TRBJ1-6 TRBV5-1 TGCGCCAGCAGCTCCGGGACAGGGGAGTCACCCCTCCACTTT CASSSGTGESPLHF
NA TRBD1 TRBJ1-1 TRBV19 TGTGCCAGCCGGACAGGGGAGACGATGAACACTGAAGCTTTCTTT CASRTGETMNTEAFF
NA NA TRBJ2-7 TRBV10-3 TGTGCCACCCTCACAGCGCTAGGCTCCTACGAGCAGTACTTC CATLTALGSYEQYF
NA NA TRBJ1-2 TRBV20-1 TGCAGTGCTAGAGAACGGGTGGGAAACTATGGCTACACCTTC CSARERVGNYGYTF
NA NA TRBJ2-3 TRBV9 TGTGCCAGCAGCCCCCGGGTAGTCTCCACAGATACGCAGTATTTT CASSPRVVSTDTQYF
NA NA TRBJ2-1 TRBV7-9 TGTGCCAGCAGCTTAGCGCCCCTCTACAATGAGCAGTTCTTC CASSLAPLYNEQFF
NA NA TRBJ2-5 TRBV10-1 TGCGCCAGCAGTGAGGGGGCGCGGGAGACCCAGTACTTC CASSEGARETQYF
once NA TRBJ2-3 TRBV25-1 TGTGCCAGCTCAATTTCGGGGTATACGCAGTATTTT CASSISGYTQYF
many TRBD1 TRBJ2-4 TRBV19 TGTGCCAGTAGTATCTTAGGGACAGGGATAATAGGGCACAAAAACATTCAGTACTTC CASSILGTGIIGHKNIQYF
NA TRBD2 TRBJ2-3 TRBV14 TGTGCCAGCAGCCAGTGGGGACTAGGCACAGATACGCAGTATTTT CASSQWGLGTDTQYF
NA TRBD1 TRBJ1-6 TRBV19 TGTGCCAGTGGGGACAGGACCTATAATTCACCCCTCCACTTT CASGDRTYNSPLHF